This T cell receptor (beta chain) was identified during a study of OX40 agonist ivuxolimab in advanced cancers. Study-wide context: A male proportion of about 84% was recorded, with mean age approximately 64 years and range 23 to 79. The study reported partial responses in three patients: one hepatocellular carcinoma, two cutaneous melanoma. Study-wide findings and caveats: There were, on average, more expanded clones in CD8+ T cells than in CD4+.

This table comes from immunoSEQ multiplex PCR, and its TCRdb copy is limited to in-frame clones, with some not included. Here the sample spans 65,000 to 90,000 clones, around 89% being singletons. This clone has just one count. The antigen is unknown. This clonotype originated in an adult with an advanced solid tumor such as melanoma, head and neck, liver or kidney cancer. The sequences come from CD4+ or CD8+ T cells sorted from blood, collected in a trial of the OX40 agonist ivuxolimab.

The CDR3 bases are TGTGCCAGCAGTGTGGGACTTAGCAATCAGCCCCAGCATTTT. Its protein product is CASSVGLSNQPQHF. The V call is TRBV6-5, the J call TRBJ1-5, with TRBD1 as a possible D gene (5 bases). CDR1 and CDR2 (germline): MNHEY, SVGAGI. This CDR3 region has 14 residues. Trimming took off 5 bases at V and 0 bases at J, with 8 bases between the two ends.